This T cell receptor beta chain was found in a study of radiation and T cells in renal cell carcinoma. Study information: Nephrectomy followed 15 Gy stereotactic body radiation by 4 weeks. Broader study findings: Baseline intratumoral clonotype presence is unknown without pretreatment biopsies. From baseline, blood top tumor clonotypes peaked at 2 weeks post-radiation.

The CDR3 loop spans 11 amino acids. Germline-derived CDR1 and CDR2 are SGHRS and YFSETQ. The V and J ends lost 0 bases and 14 bases, in that order; junction bases with no gene match: 2. Generated by immunoSEQ multiplex PCR, the TCRdb table keeps only in-frame clones and is missing some. This sample has approximately 75,000 clones, with about four fifths found just once. As regards this clone: Its antigen remains unknown.

Time point here: blood 2 weeks post-SBRT. Treatment in this sample: 15 Gy SBRT to primary tumor, nephrectomy 4 weeks later. The sequencing used blood, collected from a patient whose treatment included radiotherapy and nephrectomy. The source of this sequence is a man between 60 and 75 years old with renal cell carcinoma. The chain carries TRBV5-1 and TRBJ2-1, with 7 bases fitting TRBD1. CDR3 DNA sequence: TGCGCCAGCAGCTTGGAAGGACAGGAGTTCTTC. Translation: CASSLEGQEFF.